These 16 T cell receptor beta chains were sequenced from one sample in a study of long-term antiretroviral therapy in people with HIV. Assay version v3.0 of immunoSEQ was used, and it was run at survey level. Sequencing was performed with immunoSEQ multiplex PCR; in TCRdb, only in-frame clones are kept and a portion is missing. The sample records over 9,000 clones, around 77% being singletons. The source material was unsorted PBMCs, sampled 0.4 years before starting antiretroviral therapy. The source is a man aged 25-45 years with HIV.

The chain recombines TRBV5-1 with TRBJ2-7; D might be TRBD2 (6 bases). The CDR3 extends over 16 amino acids. Germline CDR1 and CDR2: SGHRS and YFSETQ. The germline V and J ends were trimmed by 1 base and 2 bases, with 16 bases remaining between them. The CDR3: CASSLTPLSGTYEQYF. As DNA, the CDR3 is TGCGCCAGCAGCTTGACACCGCTTAGCGGCACCTACGAGCAGTACTTC.

This chain connects TRBV10-3 to TRBJ1-2; possibly TRBD1 for D (6 bases). CDR3 length: 12 residues. Germline loops: CDR1 ENHRY, CDR2 SYGVKD. V lost 3 bases to trimming and J lost 9 bases, with 11 bases between them. The CDR3 protein is CAISEDQGSYTF. The CDR3 DNA reads TGTGCCATCAGTGAAGATCAGGGGAGCTACACCTTC.

The rearrangement uses TRBV7-2 and TRBJ2-3, with D maybe TRBD2 (6 bases). The CDR3 loop spans 15 amino acids. The V and J ends lost 6 bases and 6 bases respectively, with 19 bases between them. The V gene's germline CDR1 is SGHTA and CDR2 FQGNSA. The CDR3 DNA sequence: TGTGCCAGCAGAACTCCCCGGGACTCTGCGGATACGCAGTATTTT. The encoded protein is CASRTPRDSADTQYF. The full variable domain, rest sourced from reference TRBV7-2 and TRBJ2-3, is GAGVSQSPSNKVTEKGKDVELRCDPISGHTALYWYRQSLGQGLEFLIYFQGNSAPDKSGLPSDRFSAERTGGSVSTLTIQRTQQEDSAVYLCASRTPRDSADTQYFGPGTRLTVL.

V gene TRBV4-2 combines with J gene TRBJ1-4, with D unclear. Germline CDR1 reads LGHNA; CDR2 reads YNFKEQ. The CDR3 spans 12 residues. Trimming left V 0 bases short and J 8 bases short, with 4 bases between. CDR3 coding DNA: TGTGCCAGCAGCCAAGATTGGGAAAAACTGTTTTTT. The encoded protein is CASSQDWEKLFF.

By share, this clone counts as medium-sized. J is TRBJ1-1 and V is TRBV5-6; no definite D call. Germline V gene lookup returns CDR1 SGHDT and CDR2 YYEEEE. Trimming took off 1 base at V and 0 bases at J, with 10 bases between the two ends. The CDR3 loop spans 15 amino acids. CDR3 residues: CASSLLAGMNTEAFF. The CDR3 region has the DNA TGTGCCAGCAGCTTGTTGGCAGGAATGAACACTGAAGCTTTCTTT.

This chain joins TRBV28 and TRBJ1-2; 9 bases match TRBD1. Losses at the gene ends were 6 bases for V and 5 bases for J; bases not matched to a gene: 10. Germline V gives CDR1 MDHEN, CDR2 SYDVKM. The CDR3 length is 15 residues. CDR3 protein: CASRIPGQGHYGYTF. The CDR3 DNA reads TGTGCCAGCAGGATACCGGGACAGGGTCATTATGGCTACACCTTC.

The chain links TRBV4-1 to TRBJ1-4; D ambiguous. Germline CDR1 is MGHRA and CDR2 is YSYEKL. V lost 6 bases to trimming and J lost 3 bases, with 11 bases between them. The CDR3 sequence is 14 residues long. CDR3 bases: TGCGCCAGCAGGACGCAAGGGTCTAATGAAAAACTGTTTTTT. It is translated as CASRTQGSNEKLFF.

The chain has TRBV5-6 and TRBJ2-3; tentative D call: TRBD2 (6 bases). V was pared by 2 bases and J by 2 bases, with 12 bases between. Germline V gene lookup returns CDR1 SGHDT and CDR2 YYEEEE. CDR3 length: 15 residues. The CDR3 protein is CASSFLRGLTDTQYF. CDR3 coding DNA: TGTGCCAGCAGCTTCTTGCGGGGCCTCACAGATACGCAGTATTTT. The full variable domain, completed using reference TRBV5-6 and TRBJ2-3, is DAGVTQSPTHLIKTRGQQVTLRCSPKSGHDTVSWYQQALGQGPQFIFQYYEEEERQRGNFPDRFSGHQFPNYSSELNVNALLLGDSALYLCASSFLRGLTDTQYFGPGTRLTVL.

The rearrangement uses TRBV11-2 and TRBJ1-1; 7 positions agree with TRBD1. The J segment lost 5 bases and the V segment lost 2 bases, leaving 11 bases of the junction unmatched. Germline V gives CDR1 SGHAT, CDR2 FQNNGV. The CDR3 consists of 16 residues. The CDR3: CASSLWVGTEVTEAFF. The CDR3 DNA reads TGTGCCAGCAGCTTATGGGTGGGGACAGAGGTGACTGAAGCTTTCTTT.

V usage is TRBV28 and J usage is TRBJ2-5, with TRBD1 identical over 12 bases. The CDR3 runs to 15 residues. Germline V CDR1 and CDR2: MDHEN, SYDVKM. The ends lost 5 bases at V and 4 bases at J; junction bases unmatched: 5. The CDR3 loop is CASSGGTGGGETQYF. Here the CDR3 DNA reads TGTGCCAGCAGTGGAGGGACAGGGGGCGGAGAGACCCAGTACTTC.

CDR3 residues: CASSKTTSGNRYNEQFF. In DNA form, the CDR3 reads TGTGCCAGTAGTAAAACGACTAGCGGGAATAGGTACAATGAGCAGTTCTTC. V is TRBV19 and J is TRBJ2-1; TRBD2 aligns across 11 bases. Germline CDR1 and CDR2: LNHDA and SQIVND (reference sequence). This CDR3 spans 17 amino acids. Trimming took 4 bases from V and 4 from J; bases not matched to a gene: 9.

The genes are TRBV27 and TRBJ1-2, with a tentative D call TRBD1 (5 bases). Germline CDR1 is MNHEY and CDR2 is SMNVEV (reference sequence). The CDR3 spans 15 residues. Trimming shortened V by 6 bases and J by 0 bases, and 14 bases separated the two germline ends. CDR3 residues: CASSSLRGANYGYTF. The CDR3 nucleotides are TGTGCCAGCAGCTCTCTGCGGGGGGCTAACTATGGCTACACCTTC.

The chain combines TRBV7-2 with TRBJ2-5; unclear D gene. Germline loops: CDR1 SGHTA, CDR2 FQGNSA. The CDR3 is 18 amino acids. V lost 2 bases and J lost 2, with 21 bases in between. CDR3 bases: TGTGCCAGCAGCTTATTACCCGTCGGCACCGCGAATCAAGAGACCCAGTACTTC. Translation: CASSLLPVGTANQETQYF.

This chain connects TRBV5-1 to TRBJ1-1; D is undetermined. Germline loops: CDR1 SGHRS, CDR2 YFSETQ. CDR3 length: 14 amino acids. Between the trimmed V and J ends, which lost 4 bases and 1 base, there was a span of 11 bases. The CDR3 nucleotides are TGCGCCAGCAGCCCCCTTCCGTGGAACACTGAAGCTTTCTTT. Its translation is CASSPLPWNTEAFF.

The V and J genes are TRBV2 and TRBJ2-1; D is unclear. V dropped 8 bases and J dropped 6 bases, with 8 bases sitting between them. CDR3 length: 11 amino acids. Looked up from germline, CDR1 is SNHLY and CDR2 is FYNNEI. CDR3 residues: CASAASNEQFF. The CDR3 DNA reads as TGTGCCAGCGCCGCCTCCAATGAGCAGTTCTTC.

The genes are TRBV19 and TRBJ1-4; a possible D gene is TRBD1 (5 bases). CDR1 is LNHDA and CDR2 is SQIVND in the germline V gene (reference sequence). Trimming took off 5 bases at V and 8 bases at J, with 12 bases between the two ends. The CDR3 is made up of 13 amino acids. The DNA of the CDR3 is TGTGCCAGTAGTGGGGGAGCCCCGGAAAAACTGTTTTTT. Its protein product is CASSGGAPEKLFF.